This TCR beta chain stems from a study of cytomegalovirus exposure and HLA in healthy donors. Regarding the study as a whole: The study listed approximately 160 cytomegalovirus-associated TCR beta chains. Earlier analysis yielded a pattern in which most TCR beta V segments were productive about 87% or about 30% of the time. TCR association rates varied by HLA locus in a later analysis, with DRB1 highest and HLA-C lowest.

Each donor was nominally healthy when sampled (though unrecorded immune exposures were likely). In regard to this clone: No antigen is known for it.

This PCR relied on a set of 60 Vbeta primers and 13 Jbeta primers. Sequenced by immunoSEQ multiplex PCR; TCRdb stores in-frame clones only, minus some. The sample has about 130,000 clones, approximately 8.8% seen once; the top ten hold about 5.5%. V shed 4 bases, J shed 9 bases, and the junction held 4 bases outside the gene matches. Germline V gene lookup returns CDR1 LGHNA and CDR2 YSLEER. The CDR3 loop spans 14 amino acids. The chain joins TRBV4-3 to TRBJ2-4, with TRBD1 matching over 12 bases. The TCR was taken from a man between 40 and 49 years old in good health and CMV-seronegative. The specimen was PBMCs. As DNA, the CDR3 is TGCGCCAGCAGCCGGGGACAGGGGGCTTTCATTCAGTACTTC. It specifies CASSRGQGAFIQYF.